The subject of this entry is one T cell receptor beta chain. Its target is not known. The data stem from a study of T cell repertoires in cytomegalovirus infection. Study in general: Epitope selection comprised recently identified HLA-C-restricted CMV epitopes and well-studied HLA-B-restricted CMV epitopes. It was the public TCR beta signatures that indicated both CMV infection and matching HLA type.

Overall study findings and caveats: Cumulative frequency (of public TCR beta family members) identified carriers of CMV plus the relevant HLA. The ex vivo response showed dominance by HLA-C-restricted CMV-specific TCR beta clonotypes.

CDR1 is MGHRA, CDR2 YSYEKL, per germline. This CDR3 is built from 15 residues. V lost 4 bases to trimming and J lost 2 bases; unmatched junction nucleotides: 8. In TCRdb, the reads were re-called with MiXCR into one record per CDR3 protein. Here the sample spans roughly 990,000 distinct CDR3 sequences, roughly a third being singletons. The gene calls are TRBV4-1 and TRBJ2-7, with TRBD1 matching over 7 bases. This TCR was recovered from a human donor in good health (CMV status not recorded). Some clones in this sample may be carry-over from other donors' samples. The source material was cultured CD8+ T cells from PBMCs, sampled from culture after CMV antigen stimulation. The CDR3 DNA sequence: TGCGCCAGCAGCCCCCGGGACAGCGGTACCTACGAGCAGTACTTC. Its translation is CASSPRDSGTYEQYF.